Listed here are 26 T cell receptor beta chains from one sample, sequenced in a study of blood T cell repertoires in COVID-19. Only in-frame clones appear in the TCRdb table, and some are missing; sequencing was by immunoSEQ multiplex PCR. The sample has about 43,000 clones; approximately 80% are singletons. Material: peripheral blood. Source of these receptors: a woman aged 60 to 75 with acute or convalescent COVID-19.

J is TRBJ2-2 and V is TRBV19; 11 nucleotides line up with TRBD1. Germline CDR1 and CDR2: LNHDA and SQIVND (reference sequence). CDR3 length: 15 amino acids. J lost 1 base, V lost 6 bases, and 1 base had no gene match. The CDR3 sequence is CASRGQGVNTGELFF. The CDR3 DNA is TGTGCCAGTAGGGGACAGGGGGTGAACACCGGGGAGCTGTTTTTT.

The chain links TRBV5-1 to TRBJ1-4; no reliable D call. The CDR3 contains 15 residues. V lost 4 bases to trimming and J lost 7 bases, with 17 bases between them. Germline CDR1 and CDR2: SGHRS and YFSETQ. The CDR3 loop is CASSTNPGLGEKLFF. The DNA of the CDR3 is TGCGCCAGCAGCACCAACCCGGGGTTAGGTGAAAAACTGTTTTTT.

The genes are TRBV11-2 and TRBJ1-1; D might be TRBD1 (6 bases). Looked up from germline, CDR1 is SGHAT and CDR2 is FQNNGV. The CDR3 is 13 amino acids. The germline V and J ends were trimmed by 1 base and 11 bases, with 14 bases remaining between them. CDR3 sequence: CASSLAGGRGAFF. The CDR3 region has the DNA TGTGCCAGCAGCTTAGCGGGAGGGAGGGGGGCTTTCTTT.

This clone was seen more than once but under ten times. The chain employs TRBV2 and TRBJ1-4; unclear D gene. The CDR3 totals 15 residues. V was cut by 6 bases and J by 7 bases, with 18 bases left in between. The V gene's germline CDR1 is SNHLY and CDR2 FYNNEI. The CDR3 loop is CASRKTRERAEKLFF. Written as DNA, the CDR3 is TGTGCCAGCAGAAAAACGAGAGAGAGGGCTGAAAAACTGTTTTTT.

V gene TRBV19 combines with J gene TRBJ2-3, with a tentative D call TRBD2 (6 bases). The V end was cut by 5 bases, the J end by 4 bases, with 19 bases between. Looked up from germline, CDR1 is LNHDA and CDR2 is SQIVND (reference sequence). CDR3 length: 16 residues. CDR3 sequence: CASSELGLAYADTQYF. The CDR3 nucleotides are TGTGCCAGTAGTGAACTAGGTCTAGCGTACGCAGATACGCAGTATTTT.

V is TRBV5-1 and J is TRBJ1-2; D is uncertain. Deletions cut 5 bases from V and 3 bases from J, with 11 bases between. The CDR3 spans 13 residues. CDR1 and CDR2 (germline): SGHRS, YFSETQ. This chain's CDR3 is CASRYEIDYGYTF. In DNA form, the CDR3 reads TGCGCCAGCAGGTATGAGATCGACTATGGCTACACCTTC.

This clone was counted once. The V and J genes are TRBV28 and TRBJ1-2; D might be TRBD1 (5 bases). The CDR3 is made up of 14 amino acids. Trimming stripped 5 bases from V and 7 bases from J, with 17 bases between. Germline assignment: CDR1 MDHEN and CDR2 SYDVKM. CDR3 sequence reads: CASSPLGDFGGYTF. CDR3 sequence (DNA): TGTGCCAGCAGTCCCTTGGGGGACTTCGGTGGCTACACCTTC.

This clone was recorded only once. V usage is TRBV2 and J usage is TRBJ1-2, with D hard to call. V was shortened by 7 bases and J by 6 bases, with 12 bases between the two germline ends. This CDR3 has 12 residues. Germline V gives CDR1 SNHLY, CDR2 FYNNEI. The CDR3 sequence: CASNRGRDGYTF. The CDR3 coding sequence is TGTGCCAGCAATCGGGGTCGGGATGGCTACACCTTC.

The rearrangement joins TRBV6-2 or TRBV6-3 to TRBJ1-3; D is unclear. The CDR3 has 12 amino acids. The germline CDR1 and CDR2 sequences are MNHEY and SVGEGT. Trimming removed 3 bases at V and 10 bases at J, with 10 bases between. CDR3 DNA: TGTGCCAGCAGTTATTTTCCCGGTACCATATATTTT. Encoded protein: CASSYFPGTIYF.

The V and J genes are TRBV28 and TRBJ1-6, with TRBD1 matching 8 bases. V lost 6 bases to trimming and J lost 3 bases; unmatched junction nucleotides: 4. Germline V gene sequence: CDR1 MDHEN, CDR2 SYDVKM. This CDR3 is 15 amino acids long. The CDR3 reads CASRSGGRYNSPLHF. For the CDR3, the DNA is TGTGCCAGCAGGTCAGGGGGCCGCTATAATTCACCCCTCCACTTT.

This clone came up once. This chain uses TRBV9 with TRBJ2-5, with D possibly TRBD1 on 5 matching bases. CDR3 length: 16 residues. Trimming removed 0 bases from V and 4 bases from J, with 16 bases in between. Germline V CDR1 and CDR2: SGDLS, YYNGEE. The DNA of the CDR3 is TGTGCCAGCAGCGTAGGCCCAGGGTGGGATGGAGAGACCCAGTACTTC. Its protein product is CASSVGPGWDGETQYF.

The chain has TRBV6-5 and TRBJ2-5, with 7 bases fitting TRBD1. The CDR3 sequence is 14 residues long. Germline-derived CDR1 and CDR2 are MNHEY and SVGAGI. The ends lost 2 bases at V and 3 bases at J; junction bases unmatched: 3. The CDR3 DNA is TGTGCCAGCAGTTACGGGACAGCTGAAGAGACCCAGTACTTC. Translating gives CASSYGTAEETQYF.

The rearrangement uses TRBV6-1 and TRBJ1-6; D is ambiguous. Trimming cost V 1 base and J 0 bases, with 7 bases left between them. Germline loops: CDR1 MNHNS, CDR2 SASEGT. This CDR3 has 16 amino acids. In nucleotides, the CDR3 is TGTGCCAGCAGTGAAGTTTGGAGCTCCTATAATTCACCCCTCCACTTT. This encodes CASSEVWSSYNSPLHF.

The CDR3 reads CAWSPGGLNEQYF. CDR3 in DNA: TGTGCCTGGAGTCCCGGGGGGTTAAACGAGCAGTACTTC. The chain recombines TRBV30 with TRBJ2-7; 7 bases align to TRBD2. The V gene's germline CDR1 is GTSNPN and CDR2 SVGIG (reference sequence). The CDR3 sequence is 13 residues long. The J segment lost 5 bases and the V segment lost 2 bases, leaving 6 bases of the junction unmatched.

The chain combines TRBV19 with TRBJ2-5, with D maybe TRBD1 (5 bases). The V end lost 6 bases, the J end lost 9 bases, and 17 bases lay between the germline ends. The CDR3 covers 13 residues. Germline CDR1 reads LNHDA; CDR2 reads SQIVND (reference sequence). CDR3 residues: CASSVTAPGAQYF. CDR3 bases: TGTGCCAGTAGCGTGACAGCACCTGGGGCCCAGTACTTC.

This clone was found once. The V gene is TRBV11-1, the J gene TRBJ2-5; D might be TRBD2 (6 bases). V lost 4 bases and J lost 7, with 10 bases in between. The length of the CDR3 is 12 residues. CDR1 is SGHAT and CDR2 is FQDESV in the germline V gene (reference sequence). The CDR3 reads CASSSTSWTQYF. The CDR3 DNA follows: TGTGCCAGCAGCTCGACTAGTTGGACCCAGTACTTC. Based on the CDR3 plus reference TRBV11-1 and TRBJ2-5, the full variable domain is EAEVAQSPRYKITEKSQAVAFWCDPISGHATLYWYRQILGQGPELLVQFQDESVVDDSQLPKDRFSAERLKGVDSTLKIQPAELGDSAMYLCASSSTSWTQYFGPGTRLLVL.

This CDR3 reads CASRVVGEAFF. The DNA for the CDR3 is TGTGCCAGTAGGGTAGTCGGTGAAGCTTTCTTT. This chain joins TRBV19 and TRBJ1-1, with D unresolved. V lost 6 bases, J lost 7 bases, and 9 bases lay in between. Looked up from germline, CDR1 is LNHDA and CDR2 is SQIVND (reference sequence). CDR3 length equals 11 residues.

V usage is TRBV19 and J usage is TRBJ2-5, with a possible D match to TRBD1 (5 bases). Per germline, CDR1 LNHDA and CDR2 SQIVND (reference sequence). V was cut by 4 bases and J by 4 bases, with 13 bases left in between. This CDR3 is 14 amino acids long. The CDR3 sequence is CASSTSRVAETQYF. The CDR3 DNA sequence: TGTGCCAGTAGTACCTCCAGGGTTGCAGAGACCCAGTACTTC. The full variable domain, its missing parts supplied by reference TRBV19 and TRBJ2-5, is DGGITQSPKYLFRKEGQNVTLSCEQNLNHDAMYWYRQDPGQGLRLIYYSQIVNDFQKGDIAEGYSVSREKKESFPLTVTSAQKNPTAFYLCASSTSRVAETQYFGPGTRLLVL.

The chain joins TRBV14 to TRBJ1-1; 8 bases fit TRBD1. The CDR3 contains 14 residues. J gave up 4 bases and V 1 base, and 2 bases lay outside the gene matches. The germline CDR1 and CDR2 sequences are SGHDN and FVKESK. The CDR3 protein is CASSQGQGSTEAFF. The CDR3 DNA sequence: TGTGCCAGCAGCCAAGGACAGGGGAGCACTGAAGCTTTCTTT. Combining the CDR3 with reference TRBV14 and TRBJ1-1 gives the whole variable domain EAGVTQFPSHSVIEKGQTVTLRCDPISGHDNLYWYRRVMGKEIKFLLHFVKESKQDESGMPNNRFLAERTGGTYSTLKVQPAELEDSGVYFCASSQGQGSTEAFFGQGTRLTVV.

The CDR3, as DNA: TGTGCCAGTAGTATAGCGGGGGGGCGGCGTGAAGCTTTCTTT. This codes for CASSIAGGRREAFF. The rearrangement joins TRBV19 to TRBJ1-1, with a weak D call TRBD1 (6 bases). CDR3 size: 14 residues. The germline gives CDR1 LNHDA, CDR2 SQIVND (reference sequence). V gave up 1 base and J gave up 7 bases, with 13 bases separating them.

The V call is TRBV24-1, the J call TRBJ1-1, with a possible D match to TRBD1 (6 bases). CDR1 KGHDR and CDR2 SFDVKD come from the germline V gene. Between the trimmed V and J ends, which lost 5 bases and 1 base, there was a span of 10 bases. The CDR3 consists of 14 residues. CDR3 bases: TGTGCCACCAGTGCTACAGGGAGGAACACTGAAGCTTTCTTT. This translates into CATSATGRNTEAFF.

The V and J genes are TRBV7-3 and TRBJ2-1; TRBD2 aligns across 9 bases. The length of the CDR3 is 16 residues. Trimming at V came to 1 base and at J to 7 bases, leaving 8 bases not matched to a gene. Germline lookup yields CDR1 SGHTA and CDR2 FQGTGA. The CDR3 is CASSLMRSGRKNEQFF. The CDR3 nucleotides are TGTGCCAGCAGCTTAATGAGGAGCGGGAGGAAGAATGAGCAGTTCTTC. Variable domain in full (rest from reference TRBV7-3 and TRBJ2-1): GAGVSQTPSNKVTEKGKYVELRCDPISGHTALYWYRQSLGQGPEFLIYFQGTGAADDSGLPNDRFFAVRPEGSVSTLKIQRTERGDSAVYLCASSLMRSGRKNEQFFGPGTRLTVL.

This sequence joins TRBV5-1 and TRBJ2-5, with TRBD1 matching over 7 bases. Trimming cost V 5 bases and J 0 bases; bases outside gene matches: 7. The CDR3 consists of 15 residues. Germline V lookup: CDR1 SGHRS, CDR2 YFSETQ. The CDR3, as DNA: TGCGCCAGCAGACGCGGACAGGCGAACCAAGAGACCCAGTACTTC. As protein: CASRRGQANQETQYF. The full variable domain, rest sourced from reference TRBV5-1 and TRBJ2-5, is KAGVTQTPRYLIKTRGQQVTLSCSPISGHRSVSWYQQTPGQGLQFLFEYFSETQRNKGNFPGRFSGRQFSNSRSEMNVSTLELGDSALYLCASRRGQANQETQYFGPGTRLLVL.

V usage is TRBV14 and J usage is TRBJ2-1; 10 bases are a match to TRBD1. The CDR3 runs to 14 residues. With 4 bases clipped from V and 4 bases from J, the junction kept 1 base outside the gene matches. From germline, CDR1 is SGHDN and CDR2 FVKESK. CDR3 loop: CASSPGQGYNEQFF. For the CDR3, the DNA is TGTGCCAGCAGCCCGGGACAGGGGTACAATGAGCAGTTCTTC.

The CDR3 region has the DNA TGTGCCAGCAGTTTGTTGAACCCCCCAGGCGGGGGCTACACCTTC. Residues: CASSLLNPPGGGYTF. V is TRBV28 and J is TRBJ1-2, with unresolved D. CDR1 and CDR2 (germline): MDHEN, SYDVKM. The CDR3 has 15 amino acids. Between the trimmed V and J ends, which lost 3 bases and 8 bases, there was a span of 19 bases.

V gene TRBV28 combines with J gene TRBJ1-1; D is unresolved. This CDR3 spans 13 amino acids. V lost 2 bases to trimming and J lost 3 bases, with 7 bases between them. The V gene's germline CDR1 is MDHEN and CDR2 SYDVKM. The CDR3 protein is CASSLVEDTEAFF. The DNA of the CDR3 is TGTGCCAGCAGTTTAGTGGAGGACACTGAAGCTTTCTTT.